These 8 T cell receptor beta chains were sequenced from one sample in a study of PD-1 blockade in classical Hodgkin lymphoma. Time point specified: cycle 4 day 1 (C4D1), after more than five weeks of nivolumab. All patients experienced relapse after autologous stem cell transplantation, and brentuximab vedotin exposure was variable. The assay was immunoSEQ multiplex PCR, and TCRdb's table has in-frame clones only and misses some. The sample carries roughly 100,000 clones, about three quarters recorded once. The sample here was peripheral blood mononuclear cells (PBMCs), taken before the fourth cycle of nivolumab. These receptors all stem from a human donor with classical Hodgkin lymphoma.

V and J are TRBV5-3 and TRBJ2-1; tentative D call: TRBD2 (6 bases). TRBV5-3 counts as an open reading frame of uncertain function. The ends were cut back, 2 bases at V and 4 bases at J, with 13 bases in the middle. This CDR3 comprises 15 residues. CDR3 sequence: CARSFSRDSYNEQFF. The DNA of the CDR3 is TGTGCCAGAAGCTTTTCGCGGGACTCGTACAATGAGCAGTTCTTC.

This clone was seen a few times. The chain is built from TRBV7-8 and TRBJ1-3; the D gene is possibly TRBD1 (6 bases). The V gene's germline CDR1 is SGHVS and CDR2 FQNEAQ. The CDR3 totals 15 residues. The germline V and J ends were trimmed by 4 bases and 4 bases, with 14 bases remaining between them. CDR3 in amino acids: CASSSPLTGGNTIYF. In DNA form, the CDR3 reads TGTGCCAGCAGCTCCCCCCTAACAGGGGGAAACACCATATATTTT.

This rearrangement joins TRBV6-6 to TRBJ1-2; no firm D call. With 2 bases removed from V and 2 bases from J, the gap between germline ends came to 6 bases. The CDR3 covers 13 residues. The germline V gene has CDR1 MNHNY and CDR2 SVGAGI (reference sequence). DNA of the CDR3: TGTGCCAGCAGTTACGGGGAAAACTATGGCTACACCTTC. Translating it yields CASSYGENYGYTF.

The chain employs TRBV7-2 and TRBJ2-3; tentative D call: TRBD1 (6 bases). The ends were cut back, 5 bases at V and 5 bases at J, with 11 bases in the middle. Germline values: CDR1 SGHTA, CDR2 FQGNSA. The CDR3 consists of 13 residues. The CDR3 region has the DNA TGTGCCAGCAGCCAAGGGGGATTAGATACGCAGTATTTT. This sequence encodes CASSQGGLDTQYF.

The chain uses TRBV4-3 and TRBJ2-7; perhaps TRBD2 as D (5 bases). Germline V lookup: CDR1 LGHNA, CDR2 YSLEER. CDR3 length equals 12 residues. V lost 3 bases, J lost 7 bases, and 10 bases lay in between. The CDR3 DNA reads as TGCGCCAGCAGCCATATCTCGGGAGAGCAGTACTTC. Translated: CASSHISGEQYF.

The chain links TRBV29-1 to TRBJ2-1; TRBD2 matches at 9 bases. J gave up 7 bases and V 4 bases, and 11 bases lay outside the gene matches. Per the germline V gene, CDR1 is SQVTM and CDR2 is ANQGSEA. The CDR3 loop spans 15 amino acids. Here the CDR3 DNA reads TGCAGCGTTGCTCAGGGACTAGCTGTCTGGAATGAGCAGTTCTTC. Protein product: CSVAQGLAVWNEQFF.

This chain uses TRBV5-4 with TRBJ2-3, with 7 bases fitting TRBD1. CDR1 and CDR2 (germline): SGHNT, YYREEE (reference sequence). The V and J ends lost 2 bases and 0 bases, in that order; junction bases with no gene match: 12. CDR3 length equals 18 residues. DNA of the CDR3: TGTGCCAGCAGCTTATTGGCAGGGGGAGTGCCCAGCACAGATACGCAGTATTTT. Translated: CASSLLAGGVPSTDTQYF.

The chain carries TRBV28 and TRBJ2-1, with TRBD2 identical over 7 bases. The V gene's germline CDR1 is MDHEN and CDR2 SYDVKM. This CDR3 spans 15 amino acids. After removal of 6 bases from V and 2 bases from J, the junction contained 7 bases not matched to a gene. This CDR3 is CASSQAGRPYNEQFF. The CDR3, as DNA: TGTGCCAGCAGCCAAGCGGGAAGGCCCTACAATGAGCAGTTCTTC.